This T cell receptor (beta chain) was retrieved from a study of shared clonotypes between healthy human individuals. At the level of the study: For every donor, three CD4 naive, three CD4 memory, two CD8 naive and one CD8 memory plates were used.

General study findings and limits: The study found lower generation probabilities in non-shared clonotypes than in those shared by all four donors. Sorted-subset samples were not fully sequenced, rarefaction indicated.

This CDR3 spans 14 amino acids. Germline-derived CDR1 and CDR2 are MNHEY and SMNVEV (reference sequence). The V and J ends lost 5 bases and 10 bases, in that order; junction bases with no gene match: 4. Comments on this clone: Antigen specificity is unknown.

CD45RO-negative, CCR7-positively selected cells formed the naive CD8 fraction, excluding terminally differentiated effector memory CD45RA+ cells. Every subset's genomic DNA went evenly onto several immunoSEQ plates. TCRdb's table, derived via immunoSEQ multiplex PCR, lists solely in-frame clones and lacks some. Altogether 600,000 or so clones are present, roughly 98% being singletons, with the ten largest covering less than 0.35%. This TCR derives from a man in his thirties or forties in good health. The source material was naive CD8+ T cells sorted from blood. This chain links TRBV27 with TRBJ2-1; 14 nucleotides align to TRBD2. The CDR3 bases are TGTGCCAGCAGTCCCCGGACTAGCGGGGGGGAGCAGTTCTTC. Amino acid sequence: CASSPRTSGGEQFF.